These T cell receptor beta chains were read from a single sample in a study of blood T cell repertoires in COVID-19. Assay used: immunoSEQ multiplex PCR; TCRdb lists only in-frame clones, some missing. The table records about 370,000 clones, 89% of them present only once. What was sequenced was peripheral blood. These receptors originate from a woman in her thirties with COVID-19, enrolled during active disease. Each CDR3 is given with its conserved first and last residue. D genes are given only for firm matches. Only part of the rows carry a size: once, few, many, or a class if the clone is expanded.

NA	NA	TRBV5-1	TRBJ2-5	CASSHPDRTITIQETQYF	TGCGCCAGCAGCCACCCAGATAGGACTATTACTATCCAAGAGACCCAGTACTTC
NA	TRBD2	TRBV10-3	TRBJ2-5	CATTSGEGGQETQYF	TGTGCCACCACTAGCGGGGAGGGTGGCCAAGAGACCCAGTACTTC
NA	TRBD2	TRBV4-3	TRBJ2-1	CASSQDLGGGSYNEQFF	TGCGCCAGCAGCCAAGATCTCGGGGGGGGCTCCTACAATGAGCAGTTCTTC
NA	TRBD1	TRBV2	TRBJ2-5	CASGTGVQETQYF	TGTGCCAGCGGCACAGGGGTTCAAGAGACCCAGTACTTC
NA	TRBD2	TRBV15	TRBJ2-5	CATSRQGPLAGWSETQYF	TGTGCCACCAGCAGACAAGGGCCGCTAGCGGGGTGGTCGGAGACCCAGTACTTC
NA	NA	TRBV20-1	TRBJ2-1	CSATSHNEQFF	TGCAGTGCTACCTCCCACAATGAGCAGTTCTTC
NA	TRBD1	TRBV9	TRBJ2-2	CASSEQGLGGELFF	TGTGCCAGCAGCGAACAGGGGTTGGGCGGGGAGCTGTTTTTT
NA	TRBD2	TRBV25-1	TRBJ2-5	CASSAGLAGVQETQYF	TGTGCCAGCAGTGCGGGACTAGCGGGAGTCCAAGAGACCCAGTACTTC
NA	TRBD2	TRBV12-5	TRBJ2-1	CASGLGRVQNEQFF	TGTGCTAGTGGTCTAGGGAGGGTACAAAATGAGCAGTTCTTC
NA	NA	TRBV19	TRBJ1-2	CASVTGSYGYTF	TGTGCCAGTGTAACAGGATCCTATGGCTACACCTTC
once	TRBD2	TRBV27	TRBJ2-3	CASSFTSGGKTSTDTQYF	TGTGCCAGCAGTTTTACTAGCGGGGGGAAAACTAGCACAGATACGCAGTATTTT
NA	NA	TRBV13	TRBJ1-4	CASSLSGVNEKLFF	TGTGCCAGCAGCTTATCAGGGGTCAATGAAAAACTGTTTTTT
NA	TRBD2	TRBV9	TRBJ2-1	CASSDTGGGVVDEQFF	TGTGCCAGCAGCGACACCGGCGGGGGTGTGGTGGATGAGCAGTTCTTC
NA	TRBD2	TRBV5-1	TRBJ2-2	CASSFRSGSDTGELFF	TGCGCCAGCAGCTTTAGGAGCGGGAGTGACACCGGGGAGCTGTTTTTT
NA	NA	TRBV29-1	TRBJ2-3	CSVDQGGRGATDTQYF	TGCAGCGTAGACCAGGGGGGCCGTGGTGCCACAGATACGCAGTATTTT
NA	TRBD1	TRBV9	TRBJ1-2	CASSVDPLQGWLYGYTF	TGTGCCAGCAGCGTAGACCCCTTACAGGGGTGGCTCTATGGCTACACCTTC
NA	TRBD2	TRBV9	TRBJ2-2	CASSALSRVSSGGANTGELFF	TGTGCCAGCAGCGCCCTCAGTCGTGTTTCTAGCGGGGGTGCGAACACCGGGGAGCTGTTTTTT
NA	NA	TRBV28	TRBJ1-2	CASSLQINYGYTF	TGTGCCAGCAGTTTACAGATAAACTATGGCTACACCTTC
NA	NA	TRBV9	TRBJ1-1	CASSYDSVNTEAFF	TGTGCCAGCAGCTACGACAGTGTGAACACTGAAGCTTTCTTT
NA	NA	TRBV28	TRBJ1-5	CASSLDRQVSQPQHF	TGTGCCAGCAGTTTAGACAGGCAGGTCAGTCAGCCCCAGCATTTT
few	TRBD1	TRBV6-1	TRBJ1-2	CASSEGVEGTAYGYTF	TGTGCCAGCAGTGAAGGGGTAGAGGGGACAGCCTATGGCTACACCTTC
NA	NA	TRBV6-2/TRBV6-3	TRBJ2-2	CASSHPRPGELFF	TGTGCCAGCAGCCACCCGAGGCCCGGGGAGCTGTTTTTT
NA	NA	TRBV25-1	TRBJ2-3	CASSEFVTGSTDTQYF	TGTGCCAGCAGTGAATTCGTGACAGGTAGCACAGATACGCAGTATTTT
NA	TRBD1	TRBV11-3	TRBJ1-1	CASSPGTENTEAFF	TGTGCCAGCAGCCCCGGGACAGAGAACACTGAAGCTTTCTTT
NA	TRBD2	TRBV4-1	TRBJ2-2	CASSPSAGVTGELFF	TGCGCCAGCAGCCCCTCGGCGGGAGTTACCGGGGAGCTGTTTTTT
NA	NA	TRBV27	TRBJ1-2	CASRVSGQHYGYTF	TGTGCCAGCAGGGTCAGTGGGCAGCACTATGGCTACACCTTC
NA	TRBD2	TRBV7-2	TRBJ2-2	CASSLEILAGGLVTGELFF	TGTGCCAGCAGCTTAGAAATTCTAGCGGGAGGGTTGGTCACCGGGGAGCTGTTTTTT
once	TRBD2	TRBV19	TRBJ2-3	CASSIALRGGSTDTQYF	TGTGCCAGTAGTATAGCATTGCGGGGGGGCTCCACAGATACGCAGTATTTT
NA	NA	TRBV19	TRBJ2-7	CASSDGDWEAQYF	TGTGCCAGCAGCGACGGGGATTGGGAGGCGCAGTACTTC
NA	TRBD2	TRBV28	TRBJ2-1	CASSSPTSGRGDEQFF	TGTGCCAGCAGTTCCCCTACTAGCGGGAGGGGGGATGAGCAGTTCTTC
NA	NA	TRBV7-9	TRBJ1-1	CASRPGLGTEAFF	TGTGCCAGCAGGCCAGGGTTGGGGACTGAAGCTTTCTTT
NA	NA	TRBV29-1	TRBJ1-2	CSVIKVVDRKNYGYTF	TGCAGCGTCATCAAAGTCGTTGACAGGAAAAACTATGGCTACACCTTC
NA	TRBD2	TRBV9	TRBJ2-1	CASSERLAGGPYNEQFF	TGTGCCAGCAGCGAAAGACTAGCGGGAGGACCCTACAATGAGCAGTTCTTC
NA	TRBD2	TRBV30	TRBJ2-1	CAWSFRSGNNEQFF	TGTGCCTGGAGTTTTAGAAGCGGGAACAATGAGCAGTTCTTC
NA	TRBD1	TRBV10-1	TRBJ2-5	CASSESQGVIETQYF	TGCGCCAGCAGTGAGTCGCAGGGGGTAATTGAGACCCAGTACTTC
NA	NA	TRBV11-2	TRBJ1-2	CASSLVQGRTIGYTF	TGTGCCAGCAGCTTAGTTCAGGGAAGAACTATAGGCTACACCTTC
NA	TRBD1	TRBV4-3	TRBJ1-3	CASSQDRQGTSGNTIYF	TGCGCCAGCAGCCAAGACAGACAGGGAACCTCTGGAAACACCATATATTTT
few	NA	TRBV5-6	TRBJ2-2	CASSLPGGRRTGELFF	TGTGCCAGCAGCTTGCCCGGGGGGCGGAGAACCGGGGAGCTGTTTTTT
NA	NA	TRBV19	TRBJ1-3	CASSRSAQPVDTIYF	TGTGCCAGTAGTCGTTCTGCCCAACCGGTCGACACCATATATTTT
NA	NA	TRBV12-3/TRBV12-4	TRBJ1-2	CASSFGANYGYTF	TGTGCCAGCAGTTTCGGAGCTAACTATGGCTACACCTTC
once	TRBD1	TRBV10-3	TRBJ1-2	CAISEFAGGGDYGYTF	TGTGCCATCAGTGAGTTCGCAGGGGGAGGCGACTATGGCTACACCTTC
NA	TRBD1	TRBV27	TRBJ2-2	CASSLDRGGTGELFF	TGTGCCAGCAGCCTCGACAGGGGGGGAACCGGGGAGCTGTTTTTT
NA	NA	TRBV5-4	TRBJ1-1	CASTLGSKGPTNTEAFF	TGTGCCAGCACCTTGGGATCCAAGGGGCCGACGAACACTGAAGCTTTCTTT
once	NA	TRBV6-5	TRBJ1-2	CASSYSGPGNNYGYTF	TGTGCCAGCAGTTACTCGGGGCCAGGTAACAACTATGGCTACACCTTC